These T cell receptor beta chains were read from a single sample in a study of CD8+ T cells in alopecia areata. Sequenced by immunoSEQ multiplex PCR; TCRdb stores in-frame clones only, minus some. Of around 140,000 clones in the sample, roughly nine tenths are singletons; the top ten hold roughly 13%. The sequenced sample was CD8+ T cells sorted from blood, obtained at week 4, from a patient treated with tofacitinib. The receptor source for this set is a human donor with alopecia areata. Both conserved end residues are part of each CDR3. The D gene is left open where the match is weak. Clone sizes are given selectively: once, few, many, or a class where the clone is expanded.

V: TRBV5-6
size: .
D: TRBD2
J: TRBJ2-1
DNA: TGTGCCAGCAGCTTAAGGTTTGAGCGGGAAAAGGGGTTCTTC
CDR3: CASSLRFEREKGFF

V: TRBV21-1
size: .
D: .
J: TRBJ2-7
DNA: TGTGCCAGCAGCAAGTCTTACGAGCAGTACTTC
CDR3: CASSKSYEQYF

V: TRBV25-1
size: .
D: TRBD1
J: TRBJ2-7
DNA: TGTGCCAGCACCGGACAGGGGCCTACTGGGCAGTACTTC
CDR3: CASTGQGPTGQYF

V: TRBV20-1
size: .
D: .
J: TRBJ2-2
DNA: TGCAGTGCCTTAAACACCGGGGAGCTGTTTTTT
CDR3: CSALNTGELFF

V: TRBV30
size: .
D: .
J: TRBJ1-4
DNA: TGTGCCTGGAGCGCCCCCCGGACTCTAACAACTAATGAAAAACTGTTTTTT
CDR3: CAWSAPRTLTTNEKLFF

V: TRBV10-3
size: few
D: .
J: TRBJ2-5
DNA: TGTGCCGTGAGGGACGCACAAGAGACCCAGTACTTC
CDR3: CAVRDAQETQYF

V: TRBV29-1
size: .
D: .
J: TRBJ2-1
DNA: TGCAGCGTAGGGACCTTGGTCAATGAGCAGTTCTTC
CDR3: CSVGTLVNEQFF

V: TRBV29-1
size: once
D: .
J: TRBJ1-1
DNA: TGCAGCGTTATCAGGGCTTCGGGCACTGAAGCTTTCTTT
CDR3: CSVIRASGTEAFF

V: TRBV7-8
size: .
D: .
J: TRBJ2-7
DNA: TGTGCCAGCAGCCTCCCCGGGGAGCAGTACTTC
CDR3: CASSLPGEQYF

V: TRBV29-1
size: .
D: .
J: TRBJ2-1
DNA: TGCAGCGTTAAGCGCCAGGCGGGCAATGAGCAGTTCTTC
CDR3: CSVKRQAGNEQFF

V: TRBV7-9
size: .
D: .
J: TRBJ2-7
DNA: TGTGCCAGCGGCCCGACAGTCTCCTACGAGCAGTACTTC
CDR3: CASGPTVSYEQYF

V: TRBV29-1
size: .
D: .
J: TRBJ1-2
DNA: TGCAGCGCCTTCTTATACGACCCCCGAGCGGGCTACACCTTC
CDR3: CSAFLYDPRAGYTF

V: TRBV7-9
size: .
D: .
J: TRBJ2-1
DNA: TGTGCCAGCAGCCCATCCGGCCATCTGAATGAGCAGTTCTTC
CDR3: CASSPSGHLNEQFF

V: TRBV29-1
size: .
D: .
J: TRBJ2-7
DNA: TGCAGCGTTCTGACAGAGCCCTCCTACGAGCAGTACTTC
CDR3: CSVLTEPSYEQYF

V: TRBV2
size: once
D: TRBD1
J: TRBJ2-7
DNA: TGTGCCAGCAGGGACAGGGTAAACGAGCAGTACTTC
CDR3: CASRDRVNEQYF

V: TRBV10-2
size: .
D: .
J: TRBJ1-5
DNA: TGCGCCAGCAAGGAGGGATCGGGCAATCAGCCCCAGCATTTT
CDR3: CASKEGSGNQPQHF

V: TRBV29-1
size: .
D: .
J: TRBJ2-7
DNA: TGCAGCGTTGTGGAATGGAGGCAATCCCTCTACGAGCAGTACTTC
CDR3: CSVVEWRQSLYEQYF

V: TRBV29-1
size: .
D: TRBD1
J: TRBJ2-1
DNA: TGCAGCGTTGCTGGGGACAGGGGGCCCTATGAGCAGTTCTTC
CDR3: CSVAGDRGPYEQFF

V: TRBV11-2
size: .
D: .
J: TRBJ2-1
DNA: TGTGCCAGCAGCTTAGAAGTACTATTCGGCGATGAGCAGTTCTTC
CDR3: CASSLEVLFGDEQFF

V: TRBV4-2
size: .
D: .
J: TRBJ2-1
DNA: TGTGCCAGCAGAGACCAAGGGCCGATGAATGAGCAGTTCTTC
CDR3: CASRDQGPMNEQFF

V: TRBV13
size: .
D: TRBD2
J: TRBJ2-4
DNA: TGTGCCAGCAGCTTCAGACTAGCGGGGGGTGCCAAAAACATTCAGTACTTC
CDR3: CASSFRLAGGAKNIQYF

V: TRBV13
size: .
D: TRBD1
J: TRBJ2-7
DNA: TGTGCCAGCAGCCAGGGACAGGGAATCTCCTACGAGCAGTACTTC
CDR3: CASSQGQGISYEQYF

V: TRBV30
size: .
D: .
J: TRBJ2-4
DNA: .
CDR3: CACFGSGTKGIQYF

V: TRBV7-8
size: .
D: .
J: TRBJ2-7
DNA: TGTGCCAGCAGCTTAGTCCCCTACGAGCAGTACTTC
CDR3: CASSLVPYEQYF

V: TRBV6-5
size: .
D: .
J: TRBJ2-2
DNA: TGTGCCAGCACAAAGAACACCGGGGAGCTGTTTTTT
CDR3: CASTKNTGELFF

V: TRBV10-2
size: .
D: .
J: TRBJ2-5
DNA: TGCGCCAGCAGTGAGTCCGTGGGCAGGGAGACCCAGTACTTC
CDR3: CASSESVGRETQYF

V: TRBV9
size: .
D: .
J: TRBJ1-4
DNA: TGTGCCAGCAGCGCTGGAGGGGGGCAGGCTAATGAAAAACTGTTTTTT
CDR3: CASSAGGGQANEKLFF